This is a list of T cell receptor beta chains from one sample in a study of technical replicates of blood from several donors. Method: immunoSEQ multiplex PCR; TCRdb's copy keeps in-frame clones and lacks some. The table records tens of thousands of clones, more than 85% of them present only once. The sample consisted of T cells isolated from PBMCs. All receptors derive from a human donor in good health. Some clones in this sample may be carry-over from other donors' samples. Each CDR3 is given with its conserved first and last residue. A D gene is named only where the DNA matches it firmly. Clone size appears in some rows only: once, few, many, or a class for an expanded clone.

J gene: TRBJ1-2; D gene: TRBD1; clone size: few; V gene: TRBV25-1; CDR3 DNA: TGTGCCAGCAGTGAATGGGACAGGGGCTTGATCTACACCTTC; CDR3 protein: CASSEWDRGLIYTF
J gene: TRBJ2-4; D gene: NA; clone size: few; V gene: TRBV28; CDR3 DNA: TGTGCCAGCAGTTTTAACATGGGGCACATTCAGTACTTC; CDR3 protein: CASSFNMGHIQYF
J gene: TRBJ1-2; D gene: TRBD1; clone size: NA; V gene: TRBV5-3; CDR3 DNA: TGTGCCAGAAGCTGGCGACAGGGACAGGTAGATGGCTACACCTTC; CDR3 protein: CARSWRQGQVDGYTF
J gene: TRBJ2-7; D gene: NA; clone size: NA; V gene: TRBV7-6; CDR3 DNA: TGTGCCAGCAGCGCAACGACAGGTCGTAGCTCCTACGAGCAGTACTTC; CDR3 protein: CASSATTGRSSYEQYF
J gene: TRBJ2-5; D gene: TRBD2; clone size: NA; V gene: TRBV27; CDR3 DNA: TGTGCCAGGGGGAGGGGACTCACATGGGAGACCCAGTACTTC; CDR3 protein: CARGRGLTWETQYF
J gene: TRBJ2-7; D gene: TRBD2; clone size: NA; V gene: TRBV7-9; CDR3 DNA: TGTGCCAGCAGTTCACCCGGGGGGGCGTATACCTACGAGCAGTACTTC; CDR3 protein: CASSSPGGAYTYEQYF
J gene: TRBJ2-5; D gene: TRBD2; clone size: NA; V gene: TRBV9; CDR3 DNA: TGTGCCAGCAGCGGGCCCGGGACTAGTTTCGAGACCCAGTACTTC; CDR3 protein: CASSGPGTSFETQYF
J gene: TRBJ2-7; D gene: TRBD1; clone size: NA; V gene: TRBV30; CDR3 DNA: TGTGCCTGGAGTGGGGGACAGGGCTACGAGCAGTACTTC; CDR3 protein: CAWSGGQGYEQYF
J gene: TRBJ2-1; D gene: NA; clone size: NA; V gene: TRBV12-5; CDR3 DNA: TGTGCTAGTGGTCGCTATCGCGCTGAGCAGTTCTTC; CDR3 protein: CASGRYRAEQFF
J gene: TRBJ2-2; D gene: TRBD1; clone size: NA; V gene: TRBV30; CDR3 DNA: TGTGCCTGGAGACAGGGGGCCGACACCGGGGAGCTGTTTTTT; CDR3 protein: CAWRQGADTGELFF
J gene: TRBJ2-1; D gene: TRBD2; clone size: NA; V gene: TRBV27; CDR3 DNA: TGTGCCAGCAGTTTAACGACTAGCGGGAGTGATGAGCAGTTCTTC; CDR3 protein: CASSLTTSGSDEQFF
J gene: TRBJ2-1; D gene: NA; clone size: NA; V gene: TRBV5-1; CDR3 DNA: TGCGCCAGCAGCCTAAAGAGGAGCTCCTACAATGAGCAGTTCTTC; CDR3 protein: CASSLKRSSYNEQFF
J gene: TRBJ2-1; D gene: TRBD1; clone size: NA; V gene: TRBV5-8; CDR3 DNA: TGTGCCAGCGGGACAGGGTACAATGAGCAGTTCTTC; CDR3 protein: CASGTGYNEQFF
J gene: TRBJ2-7; D gene: TRBD1; clone size: NA; V gene: TRBV7-2; CDR3 DNA: TGTGCCAGCAGCCGGGACAGGGGCTACGAGCAGTACTTC; CDR3 protein: CASSRDRGYEQYF
J gene: TRBJ2-3; D gene: TRBD2; clone size: NA; V gene: TRBV10-1; CDR3 DNA: TGCGCCAGCAGTCCGGGACTAGCGGGGGGAGATACGCAGTATTTT; CDR3 protein: CASSPGLAGGDTQYF
J gene: TRBJ2-6; D gene: TRBD1; clone size: NA; V gene: TRBV10-3; CDR3 DNA: TGTGCCACCGAGGGGGCCTCTGGGGCCAACGTCCTGACTTTC; CDR3 protein: CATEGASGANVLTF
J gene: TRBJ1-5; D gene: NA; clone size: NA; V gene: TRBV21-1; CDR3 DNA: TGTGCCAGCAGCAAAGGACAGGGGCAGCCCCAGCATTTT; CDR3 protein: CASSKGQGQPQHF